This T cell receptor (beta chain) was obtained from a study of T-cell memory formation after mild COVID-19 (dated by TCRdb to about 2021). For the study in its entirety: TCR sequence clusters from the two donors were found to be largely donor specific. In a couple of donors, T-cell clones that expanded and contracted after mild COVID-19 were tracked by sequencing TCRalpha and TCRbeta repertoires over time. The cohort comprised two young, previously healthy adult volunteers, one female and one male. The study at large found these results: The study included only a couple of mild cases, and larger cohorts that include severe cases with pre-infection samples were judged to be necessary. Balanced CD4/CD8 phenotypes were observed for clones contracting from day 15 to 85, whereas a bias towards CD4+ was observed for a second wave of clones expanding from day 15 to 37. The second-wave clones that peaked on day 37 were not confirmed to be SARS-CoV-2 specific. Some responding clones were detected in pre-infection memory, which suggested that pre-existing cross-reactive memory T cells had joined the SARS-CoV-2 response. Contracting CD4+ clones appeared mostly in the CM and EM memory subsets, whereas CD8+ clones were enriched in EMRA.

This clonotype was picked up a small number of times. Its target antigen remains unknown. Per-nucleotide qualities are absent, and no much larger clonotype sits a single base away. The CDR3 numbers 17 residues from cysteine through phenylalanine. Only the CDR3 portion is preserved as DNA: 51 bases, with reading frame beginning at the first base. Per the germline V gene, SGHTA is the CDR1 and FQGNSA is the CDR2. V has 4 bases trimmed and J has 4 bases trimmed; junction bases matching no gene number 9. Data came from an Illumina NovaSeq 6000. cDNA libraries for TCRalpha and TCRbeta were prepared by 5'RACE using constant-segment primers, with sample barcodes and unique molecular identifiers added. RNA was extracted from every sample with Trizol reagent. Amplification of the libraries took two PCR steps, and the second step added a second sample barcode plus Illumina TruSeq adapters. Libraries were sequenced on an Illumina NovaSeq with 2 x 150 bp paired-end reads. Concerning the study's data processing: Demultiplexing of reads and collapsing into UMI-guided consensus sequences were performed with migec v1.2.7. Using mixcr v2.1.11, UMI consensuses were aligned to TRA and TRB V and J templates and then assembled into clonotypes. A clonotype was counted as expanded or contracted only when both edgeR and NoisET called the clonotype significant, with the noise models trained on biological replicates. For edgeR calls, a false discovery rate-adjusted p below 0.01 and a log2 fold-change threshold of 1 were applied. PCA with hierarchical clustering of max-normalized trajectories of the 1000 most abundant clonotypes was used as exploratory dynamics analysis. The CD4 or CD8 phenotype of responding clones was assigned using the separately sequenced CD4+ and CD8+ repertoires. TCRdb redid the processing of the public reads, applying fastp at Q25 and MiXCR, and retained in-frame beta chains. Rows matching on CDR3 protein sequence are summarized as one entry with the most common DNA and genes. Clone size and V and J calls follow TCRdb, not the original study. Present in this sample are around 180,000 distinct CDR3 sequences, 18% of which were seen just once. Under 4.5% of the sample belongs to the ten largest clones.

Ficoll-Paque density gradient centrifugation was the method used to isolate PBMCs. Sequenced input: PBMCs or a T cell subset sorted from them (not recorded which). Here the chain combines TRBV7-2 and TRBJ2-3, with TRBD2 identical over 12 junction bases. This TCR came from a young man who had mild COVID-19 (a few samples of this study predate the infection). The sample titles of this study are shuffled in the database, so cell type and time point are left out; the donor was told from shared clones. Here the CDR3 is given as CASSYLRLAGGPDTQYF. The DNA reads TGTGCCAGCAGCTACCTTAGGCTAGCGGGGGGGCCAGATACGCAGTATTTT. With all but the CDR3 taken from the reference TRBV7-2 and TRBJ2-3 genes, the full variable domain is: GAGVSQSPSNKVTEKGKDVELRCDPISGHTALYWYRQSLGQGLEFLIYFQGNSAPDKSGLPSDRFSAERTGGSVSTLTIQRTQQEDSAVYLCASSYLRLAGGPDTQYFGPGTRLTVL.